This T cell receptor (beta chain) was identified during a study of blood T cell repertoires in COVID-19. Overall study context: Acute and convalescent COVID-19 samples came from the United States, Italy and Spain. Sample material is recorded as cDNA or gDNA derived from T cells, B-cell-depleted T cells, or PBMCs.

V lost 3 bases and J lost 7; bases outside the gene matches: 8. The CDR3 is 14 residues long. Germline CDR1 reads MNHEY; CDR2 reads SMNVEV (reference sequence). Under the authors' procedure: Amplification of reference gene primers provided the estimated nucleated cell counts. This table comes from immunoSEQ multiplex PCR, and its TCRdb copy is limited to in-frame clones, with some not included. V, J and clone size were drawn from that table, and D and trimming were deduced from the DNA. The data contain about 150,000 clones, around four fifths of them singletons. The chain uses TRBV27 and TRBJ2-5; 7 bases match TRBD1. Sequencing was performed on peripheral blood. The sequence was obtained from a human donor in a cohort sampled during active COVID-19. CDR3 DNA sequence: TGTGCCAGCAGTTTGGGACAGACTCCGGGGACCCAGTACTTC. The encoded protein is CASSLGQTPGTQYF.